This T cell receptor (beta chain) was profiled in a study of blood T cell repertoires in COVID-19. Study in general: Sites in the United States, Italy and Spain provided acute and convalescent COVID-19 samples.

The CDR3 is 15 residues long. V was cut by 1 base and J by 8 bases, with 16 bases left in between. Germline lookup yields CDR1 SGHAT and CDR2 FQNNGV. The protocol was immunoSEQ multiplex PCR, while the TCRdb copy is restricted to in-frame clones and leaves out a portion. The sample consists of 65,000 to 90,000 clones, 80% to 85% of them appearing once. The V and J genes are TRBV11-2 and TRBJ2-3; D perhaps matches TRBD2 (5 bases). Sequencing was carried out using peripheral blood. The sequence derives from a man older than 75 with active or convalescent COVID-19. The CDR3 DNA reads TGTGCCAGCAGCTTAGGAGATTCCCACCGGGGTACGCAGTATTTT. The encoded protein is CASSLGDSHRGTQYF.